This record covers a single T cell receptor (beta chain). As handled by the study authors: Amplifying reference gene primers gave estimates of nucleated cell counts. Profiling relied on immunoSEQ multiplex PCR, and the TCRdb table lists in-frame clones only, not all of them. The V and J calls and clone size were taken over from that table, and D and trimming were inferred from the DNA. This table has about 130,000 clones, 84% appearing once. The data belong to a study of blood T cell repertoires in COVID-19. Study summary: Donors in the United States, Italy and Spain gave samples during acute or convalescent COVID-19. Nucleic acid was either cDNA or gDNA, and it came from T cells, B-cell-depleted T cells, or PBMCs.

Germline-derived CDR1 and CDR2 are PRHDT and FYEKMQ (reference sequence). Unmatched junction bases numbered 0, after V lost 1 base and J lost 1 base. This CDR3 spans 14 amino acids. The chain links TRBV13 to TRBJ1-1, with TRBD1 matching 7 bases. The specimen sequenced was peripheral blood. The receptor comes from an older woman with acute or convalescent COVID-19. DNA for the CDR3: TGTGCCAGCAGCTTAGCAGGGGGGAACACTGAAGCTTTCTTT. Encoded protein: CASSLAGGNTEAFF. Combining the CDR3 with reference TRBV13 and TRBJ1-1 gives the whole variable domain AAGVIQSPRHLIKEKRETATLKCYPIPRHDTVYWYQQGPGQDPQFLISFYEKMQSDKGSIPDRFSAQQFSDYHSELNMSSLELGDSALYFCASSLAGGNTEAFFGQGTRLTVV.